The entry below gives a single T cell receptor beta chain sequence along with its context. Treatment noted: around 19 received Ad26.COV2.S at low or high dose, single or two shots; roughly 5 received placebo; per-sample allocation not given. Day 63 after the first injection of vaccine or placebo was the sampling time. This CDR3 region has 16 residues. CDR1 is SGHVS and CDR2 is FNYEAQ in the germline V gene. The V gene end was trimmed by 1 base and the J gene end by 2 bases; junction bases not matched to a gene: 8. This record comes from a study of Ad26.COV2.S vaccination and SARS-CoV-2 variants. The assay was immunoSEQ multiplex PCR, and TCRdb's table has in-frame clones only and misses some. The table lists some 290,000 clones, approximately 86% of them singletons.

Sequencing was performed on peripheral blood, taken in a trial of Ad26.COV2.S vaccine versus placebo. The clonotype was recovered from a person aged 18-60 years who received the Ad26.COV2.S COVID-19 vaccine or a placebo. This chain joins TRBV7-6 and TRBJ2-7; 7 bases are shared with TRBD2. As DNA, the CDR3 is TGTGCCAGCAGCTTAGATGTTGGGGGGGGTACCTACGAGCAGTACTTC. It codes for CASSLDVGGGTYEQYF.